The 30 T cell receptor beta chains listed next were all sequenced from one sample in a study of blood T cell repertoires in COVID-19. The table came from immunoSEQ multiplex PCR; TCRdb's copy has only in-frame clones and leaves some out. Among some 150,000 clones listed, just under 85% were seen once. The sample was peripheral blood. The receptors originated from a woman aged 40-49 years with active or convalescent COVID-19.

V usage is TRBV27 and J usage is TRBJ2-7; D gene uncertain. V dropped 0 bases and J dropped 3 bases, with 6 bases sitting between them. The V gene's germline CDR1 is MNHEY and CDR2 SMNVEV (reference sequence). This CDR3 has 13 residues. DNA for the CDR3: TGTGCCAGCAGTTTATCCCTAAGCTACGAGCAGTACTTC. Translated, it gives CASSLSLSYEQYF.

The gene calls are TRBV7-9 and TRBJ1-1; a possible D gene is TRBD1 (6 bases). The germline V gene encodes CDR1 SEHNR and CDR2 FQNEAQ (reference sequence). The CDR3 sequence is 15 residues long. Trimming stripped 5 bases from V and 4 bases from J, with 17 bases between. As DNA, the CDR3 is TGTGCCAGCAGCCCAGCTCAGGGGCTCGCCACTGAAGCTTTCTTT. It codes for CASSPAQGLATEAFF.

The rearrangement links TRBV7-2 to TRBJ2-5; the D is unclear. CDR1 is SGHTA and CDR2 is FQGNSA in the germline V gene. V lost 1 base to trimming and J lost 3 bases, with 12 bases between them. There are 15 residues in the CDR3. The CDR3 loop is CASSLVRRSEETQYF. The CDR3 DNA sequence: TGTGCCAGCAGCTTAGTCCGTCGCAGTGAAGAGACCCAGTACTTC.

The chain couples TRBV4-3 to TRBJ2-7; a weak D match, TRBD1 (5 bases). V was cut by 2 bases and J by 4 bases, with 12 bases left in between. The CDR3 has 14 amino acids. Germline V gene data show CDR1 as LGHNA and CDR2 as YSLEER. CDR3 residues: CASSQQGIGYEQYF. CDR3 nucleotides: TGCGCCAGCAGCCAACAGGGAATCGGGTACGAGCAGTACTTC.

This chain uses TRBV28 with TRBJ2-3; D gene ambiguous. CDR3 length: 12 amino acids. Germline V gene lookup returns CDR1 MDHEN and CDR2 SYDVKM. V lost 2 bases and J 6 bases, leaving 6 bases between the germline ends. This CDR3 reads CASSLPTDTQYF. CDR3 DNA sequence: TGTGCCAGCAGTTTACCTACGGATACGCAGTATTTT.

In DNA, the CDR3 is TGTGCCAGCAGCTTAACGGGGAATGAGCAGTTCTTC. Translating gives CASSLTGNEQFF. The chain is built from TRBV7-9 and TRBJ2-1, with D perhaps TRBD2 (5 bases). This CDR3 is 12 amino acids long. CDR1 is SEHNR, CDR2 FQNEAQ, per germline (reference sequence). V was trimmed by 2 bases and J by 7 bases, leaving 6 bases between them. The full variable domain, its missing parts supplied by reference TRBV7-9 and TRBJ2-1, is DTGVSQNPRHKITKRGQNVTFRCDPISEHNRLYWYRQTLGQGPEFLTYFQNEAQLEKSRLLSDRFSAERPKGSFSTLEIQRTEQGDSAMYLCASSLTGNEQFFGPGTRLTVL.

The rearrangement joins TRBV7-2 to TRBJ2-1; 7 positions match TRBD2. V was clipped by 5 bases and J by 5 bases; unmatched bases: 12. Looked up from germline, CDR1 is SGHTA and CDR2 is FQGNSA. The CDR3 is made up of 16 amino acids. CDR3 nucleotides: TGTGCCAGCAGCCGCGGACTAGGCCGGAGCCACAATGAGCAGTTCTTC. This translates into CASSRGLGRSHNEQFF.

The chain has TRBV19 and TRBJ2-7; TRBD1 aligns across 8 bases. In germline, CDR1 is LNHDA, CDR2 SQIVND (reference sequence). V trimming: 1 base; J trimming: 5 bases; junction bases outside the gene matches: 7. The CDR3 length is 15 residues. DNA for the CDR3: TGTGCCAGTAGTATAGGTAGTGCAGGGGGCGACGAGCAGTACTTC. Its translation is CASSIGSAGGDEQYF. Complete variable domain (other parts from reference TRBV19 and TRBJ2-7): DGGITQSPKYLFRKEGQNVTLSCEQNLNHDAMYWYRQDPGQGLRLIYYSQIVNDFQKGDIAEGYSVSREKKESFPLTVTSAQKNPTAFYLCASSIGSAGGDEQYFGPGTRLTVT.

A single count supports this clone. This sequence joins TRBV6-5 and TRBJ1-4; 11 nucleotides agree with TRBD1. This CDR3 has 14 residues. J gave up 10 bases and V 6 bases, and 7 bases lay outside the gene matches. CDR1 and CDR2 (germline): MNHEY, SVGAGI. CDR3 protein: CASRPGTGGGKLFF. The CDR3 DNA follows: TGTGCCAGCAGACCCGGGACAGGGGGAGGAAAACTGTTTTTT.

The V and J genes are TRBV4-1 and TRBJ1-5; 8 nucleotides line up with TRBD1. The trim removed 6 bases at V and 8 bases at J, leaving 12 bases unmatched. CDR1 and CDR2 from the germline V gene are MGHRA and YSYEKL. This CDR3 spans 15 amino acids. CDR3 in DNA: TGCGCCAGCAGTGACGCTGACAGGGGTTTAAAGCCCCAGCATTTT. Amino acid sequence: CASSDADRGLKPQHF.

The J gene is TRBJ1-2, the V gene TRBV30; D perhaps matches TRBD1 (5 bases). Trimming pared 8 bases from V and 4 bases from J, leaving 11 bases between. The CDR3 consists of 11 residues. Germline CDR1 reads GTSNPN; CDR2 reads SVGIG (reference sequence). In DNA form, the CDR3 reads TGTGCCGGCCGACAGAGCTATGGCTACACCTTC. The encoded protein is CAGRQSYGYTF.

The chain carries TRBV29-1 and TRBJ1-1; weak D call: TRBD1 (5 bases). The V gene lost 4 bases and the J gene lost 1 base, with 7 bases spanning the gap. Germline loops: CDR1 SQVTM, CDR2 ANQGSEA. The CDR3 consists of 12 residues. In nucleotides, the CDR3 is TGCAGCGTTGGCAGGGAGAACACTGAAGCTTTCTTT. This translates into CSVGRENTEAFF.

The CDR3 protein is CASSPGTGGSYEQYF. The CDR3 nucleotides are TGTGCCAGCAGTCCGGGGACAGGGGGCTCCTACGAGCAGTACTTC. The rearrangement uses TRBV2 and TRBJ2-7; 11 bases agree with TRBD1. The J segment lost 0 bases and the V segment lost 5 bases, leaving 3 bases of the junction unmatched. The CDR3 has 15 residues. Per the germline V gene, CDR1 is SNHLY and CDR2 is FYNNEI.

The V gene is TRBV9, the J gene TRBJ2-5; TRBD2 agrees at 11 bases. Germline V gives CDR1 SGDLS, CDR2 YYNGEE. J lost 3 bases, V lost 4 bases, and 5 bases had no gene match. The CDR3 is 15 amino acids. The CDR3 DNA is TGTGCCAGCAGCTTACAGACTAGCGGGAAAGAGACCCAGTACTTC. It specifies CASSLQTSGKETQYF.

The CDR3 DNA sequence: TGTGCCAGCAGCCAAGATACCAGGTGGACTGAAGCTTTCTTT. Its translation: CASSQDTRWTEAFF. The gene calls are TRBV3-1 (or the pseudogene TRBV3-2) and TRBJ1-1, with D unclear. The germline V gene encodes CDR1 LGHDT and CDR2 YNNKEL (reference sequence). Trimming cost V 0 bases and J 5 bases, with 10 bases left between them. The CDR3 is made up of 14 amino acids.

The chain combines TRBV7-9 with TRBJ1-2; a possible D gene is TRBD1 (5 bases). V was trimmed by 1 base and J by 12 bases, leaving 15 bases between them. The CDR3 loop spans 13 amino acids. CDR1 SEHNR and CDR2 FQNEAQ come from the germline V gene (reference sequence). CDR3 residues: CASSLVVAGSHTF. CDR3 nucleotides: TGTGCCAGCAGCTTAGTTGTGGCAGGGTCACACACCTTC.

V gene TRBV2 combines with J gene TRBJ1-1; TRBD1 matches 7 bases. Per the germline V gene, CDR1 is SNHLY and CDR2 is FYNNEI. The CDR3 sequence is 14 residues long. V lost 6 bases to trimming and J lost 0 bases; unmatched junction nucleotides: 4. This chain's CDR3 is CASREQGMNTEAFF. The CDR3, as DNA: TGTGCCAGCAGAGAACAGGGGATGAACACTGAAGCTTTCTTT.

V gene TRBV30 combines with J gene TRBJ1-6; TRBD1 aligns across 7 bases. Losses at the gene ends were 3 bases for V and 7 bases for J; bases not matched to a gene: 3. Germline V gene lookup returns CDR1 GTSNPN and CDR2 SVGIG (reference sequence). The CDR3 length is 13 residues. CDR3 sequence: CAWRGQTNSPLHF. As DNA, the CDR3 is TGTGCCTGGAGGGGACAGACAAATTCACCCCTCCACTTT.

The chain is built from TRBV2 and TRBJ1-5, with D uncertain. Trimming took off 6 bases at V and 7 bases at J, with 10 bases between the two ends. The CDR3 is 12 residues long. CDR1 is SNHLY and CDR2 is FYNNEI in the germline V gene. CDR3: CASRALGQPQHF. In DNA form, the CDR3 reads TGTGCCAGCAGGGCTCTAGGACAGCCCCAGCATTTT.

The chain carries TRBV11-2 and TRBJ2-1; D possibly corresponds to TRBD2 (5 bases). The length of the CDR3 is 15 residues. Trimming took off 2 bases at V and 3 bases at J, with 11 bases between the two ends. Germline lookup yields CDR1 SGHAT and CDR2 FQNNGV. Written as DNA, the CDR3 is TGTGCCAGCAGCTTACTAGCTTGGGGCTACAATGAGCAGTTCTTC. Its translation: CASSLLAWGYNEQFF.

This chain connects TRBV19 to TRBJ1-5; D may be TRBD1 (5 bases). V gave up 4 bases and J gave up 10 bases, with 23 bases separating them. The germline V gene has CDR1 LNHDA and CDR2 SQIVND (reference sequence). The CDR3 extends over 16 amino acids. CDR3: CASSTLPRGVSGPQHF. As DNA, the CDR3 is TGTGCCAGTAGTACCCTCCCCCGGGGGGTCAGTGGACCCCAGCATTTT. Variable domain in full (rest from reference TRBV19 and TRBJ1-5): DGGITQSPKYLFRKEGQNVTLSCEQNLNHDAMYWYRQDPGQGLRLIYYSQIVNDFQKGDIAEGYSVSREKKESFPLTVTSAQKNPTAFYLCASSTLPRGVSGPQHFGDGTRLSIL.

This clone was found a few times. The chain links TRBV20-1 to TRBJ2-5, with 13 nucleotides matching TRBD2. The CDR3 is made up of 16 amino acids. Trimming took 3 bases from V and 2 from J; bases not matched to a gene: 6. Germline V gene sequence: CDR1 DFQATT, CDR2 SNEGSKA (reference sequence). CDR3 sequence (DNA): TGCAGTGCTAGTACAAAACTAGCGGGGGGGCAAGAGACCCAGTACTTC. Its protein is CSASTKLAGGQETQYF.

Here the CDR3 DNA reads TGTGCCTGGATCCTTAAGACAGGGGGCGCTTTCACTGAAGCTTTCTTT. Its protein is CAWILKTGGAFTEAFF. The V call is TRBV30, the J call TRBJ1-1, with 10 bases fitting TRBD1. The V gene end was trimmed by 4 bases and the J gene end by 4 bases; junction bases not matched to a gene: 12. This CDR3 is 16 amino acids long. CDR1 is GTSNPN and CDR2 is SVGIG in the germline V gene (reference sequence).

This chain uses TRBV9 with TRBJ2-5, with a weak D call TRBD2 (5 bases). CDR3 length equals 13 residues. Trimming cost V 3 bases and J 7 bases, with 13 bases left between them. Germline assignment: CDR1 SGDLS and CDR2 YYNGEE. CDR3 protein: CASSGAVDWTQYF. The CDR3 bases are TGTGCCAGCAGCGGGGCGGTGGACTGGACCCAGTACTTC. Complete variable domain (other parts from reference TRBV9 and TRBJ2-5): DSGVTQTPKHLITATGQRVTLRCSPRSGDLSVYWYQQSLDQGLQFLIQYYNGEERAKGNILERFSAQQFPDLHSELNLSSLELGDSALYFCASSGAVDWTQYFGPGTRLLVL.

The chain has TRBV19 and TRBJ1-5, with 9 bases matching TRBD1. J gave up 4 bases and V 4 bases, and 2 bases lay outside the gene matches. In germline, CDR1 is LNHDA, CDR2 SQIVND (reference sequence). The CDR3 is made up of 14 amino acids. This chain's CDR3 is CASSTGQGNQPQHF. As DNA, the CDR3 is TGTGCCAGTAGTACCGGACAGGGGAATCAGCCCCAGCATTTT.

The CDR3 nucleotides read TGTGCCAGCTCACTTCGGACTAGCGGTTCCTCCTACGAGCAGTACTTC. Protein product: CASSLRTSGSSYEQYF. The chain has TRBV18 and TRBJ2-7; the match to TRBD2 covers 10 bases. In germline, CDR1 is KGHSH, CDR2 LQKENI. After removal of 4 bases from V and 0 bases from J, the junction contained 6 bases not matched to a gene. This CDR3 has 16 residues.

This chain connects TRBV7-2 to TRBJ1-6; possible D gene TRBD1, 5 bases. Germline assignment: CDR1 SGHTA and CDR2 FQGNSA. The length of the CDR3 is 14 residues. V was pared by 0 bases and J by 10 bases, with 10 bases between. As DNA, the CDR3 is TGTGCCAGCAGCTTAGCGGCCAGGGCCTCACCCCTCCACTTT. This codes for CASSLAARASPLHF.

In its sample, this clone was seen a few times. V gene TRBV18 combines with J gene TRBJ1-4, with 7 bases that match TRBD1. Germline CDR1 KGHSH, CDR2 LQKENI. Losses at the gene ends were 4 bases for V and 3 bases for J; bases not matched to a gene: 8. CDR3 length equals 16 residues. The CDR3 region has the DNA TGTGCCAGCTCACGAGAAGACAGGGCCCCTAATGAAAAACTGTTTTTT. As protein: CASSREDRAPNEKLFF.

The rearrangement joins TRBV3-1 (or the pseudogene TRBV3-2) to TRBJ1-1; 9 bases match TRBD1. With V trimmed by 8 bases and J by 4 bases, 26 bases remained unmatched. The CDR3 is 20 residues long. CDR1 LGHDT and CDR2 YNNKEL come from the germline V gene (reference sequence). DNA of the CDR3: TGTGCCAGCGGGATTCCCCGACCGGGACAGGGCCCCCTGTGGCGCACTGAAGCTTTCTTT. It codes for CASGIPRPGQGPLWRTEAFF.

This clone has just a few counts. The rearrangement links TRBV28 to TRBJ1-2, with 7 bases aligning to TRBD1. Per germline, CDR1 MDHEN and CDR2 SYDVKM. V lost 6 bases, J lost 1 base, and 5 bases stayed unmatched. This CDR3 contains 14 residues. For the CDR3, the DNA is TGTGCCAGCAGGAGAACAGGGGATAACTATGGCTACACCTTC. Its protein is CASRRTGDNYGYTF.